Reported below is one TCR beta chain. The data were taken from a study of CD8+ T cells in alopecia areata. From germline, CDR1 is LNHNV and CDR2 YYDKDF (reference sequence). Between the trimmed V and J ends, which lost 3 bases and 5 bases, there was a span of 20 bases. This CDR3 is 17 amino acids long. Sequencing used cDNA as its template, made by extracting RNA and reverse transcribing it. Measured with immunoSEQ multiplex PCR; TCRdb has only the in-frame clones, and not every one. This table holds about 140,000 clones, roughly 86% found once. Treatment indicated: oral pan-JAK inhibitor, 5-10 mg twice daily. Collection of lesional scalp punch biopsies and peripheral blood was performed in alopecia areata patients.

This chain links TRBV15 with TRBJ2-4; the D gene is possibly TRBD1 (6 bases). This TCR came from a human donor with alopecia areata. Here the sequenced sample was CD8+ T cells sorted from blood, taken at week 4, from a patient treated with tofacitinib. CDR3 nucleotides: TGTGCCACCAGCAGGTCCGACTACGACAGGCTCGAAAACATTCAGTACTTC. As protein: CATSRSDYDRLENIQYF. Full variable domain (missing parts from reference TRBV15 and TRBJ2-4): DAMVIQNPRYQVTQFGKPVTLSCSQTLNHNVMYWYQQKSSQAPKLLFHYYDKDFNNEADTPDNFQSRRPNTSFCFLDIRSPGLGDTAMYLCATSRSDYDRLENIQYFGAGTRLSVL.